This T cell receptor beta chain stems from a study of CD8+CD57+ T cells in acquired aplastic anemia. Germline CDR1 reads SGHRS; CDR2 reads YFSETQ. This CDR3 comprises 17 residues. Trimming at V came to 0 bases and at J to 4 bases, leaving 6 bases not matched to a gene. Researchers used genomic DNA as the template to profile TCR beta VDJ and CDR3. A single record per CDR3 protein comes from TCRdb applying MiXCR to the reads. The table has around 200,000 distinct CDR3 sequences, about half seen once. About this clonotype itself: Its antigen is not identified. Just one base apart from a much larger clone, this may be a read error.

Study-wide findings and caveats: Researchers reported that CD8+ Simpson's diversity was not significantly different in patients versus controls. The same twenty-nine CD8+ CDR3 sequences occurred in patients and in controls.

Sequencing involved patients with CD8+CD57+ cell expansion previously shown by flow cytometry. The chain carries TRBV5-1 and TRBJ2-3; 12 bases agree with TRBD2. The clonotype comes from a human donor with aplastic anemia. Material: sorted CD4+, CD8+, or CD8+CD57+ T cells (not recorded which) from PBMCs. CDR3 nucleotide sequence: TGCGCCAGCAGCTTGGTGCTAGCGGGGGGGCCATCAGATACGCAGTATTTT. This codes for CASSLVLAGGPSDTQYF.